Presented here are 25 T cell receptor beta chains from one specimen sequenced in a study of blood T cell repertoires in COVID-19. Using immunoSEQ multiplex PCR, the repertoire was profiled, and TCRdb retains in-frame clones only, with some absent. The table lists 40,000 to 45,000 clones, 85% to 90% of them singletons. Sequenced material: peripheral blood. The receptors stem from a middle-aged man with COVID-19, enrolled during active disease.

The V call is TRBV30, the J call TRBJ1-2, with TRBD1 identical over 8 bases. CDR1 and CDR2 (germline): GTSNPN, SVGIG (reference sequence). J lost 2 bases, V lost 7 bases, and 6 bases had no gene match. The CDR3 is 13 amino acids. The CDR3 region has the DNA TGTGCCTCCCCACAGGGGGGAAACTATGGCTACACCTTC. It encodes CASPQGGNYGYTF.

The CDR3 sequence is CASSRGNEQFF. In DNA, the CDR3 is TGTGCCAGCAGCAGAGGGAATGAGCAGTTCTTC. V gene TRBV7-2 combines with J gene TRBJ2-1; possibly TRBD2 for D (5 bases). The germline V gene encodes CDR1 SGHTA and CDR2 FQGNSA. The CDR3 is 11 residues long. Trimming pared 5 bases from V and 7 bases from J, leaving 6 bases between.

The chain couples TRBV27 to TRBJ1-5; no firm D call. The CDR3 runs 15 residues. V lost 6 bases, J lost 0 bases, and 12 bases lay in between. Per germline, CDR1 MNHEY and CDR2 SMNVEV (reference sequence). CDR3 in DNA: TGTGCCAGCAGCCCGCGGGGTTATAGCAATCAGCCCCAGCATTTT. Translated, it gives CASSPRGYSNQPQHF.

This rearrangement joins TRBV4-1 to TRBJ2-5; 7 bases are shared with TRBD1. This CDR3 has 14 residues. CDR1 is MGHRA and CDR2 is YSYEKL in the germline V gene. After removal of 4 bases from V and 0 bases from J, the junction contained 2 bases not matched to a gene. DNA of the CDR3: TGCGCCAGCAGCCTGGGACAGAACCAAGAGACCCAGTACTTC. Translation gives CASSLGQNQETQYF.

This chain uses TRBV9 with TRBJ2-2; 9 bases are shared with TRBD1. The CDR3 is made up of 15 amino acids. V shed 0 bases and J 4 bases; nucleotides not matched to a gene: 1. Germline-derived CDR1 and CDR2 are SGDLS and YYNGEE. The DNA of the CDR3 is TGTGCCAGCAGCGTAGCGACAGGGGGCACCGGGGAGCTGTTTTTT. Protein product: CASSVATGGTGELFF.

CDR3 sequence: CAWTQDRGHGYTF. DNA of the CDR3: TGTGCCTGGACCCAGGACAGGGGCCATGGCTACACCTTC. The V gene is TRBV30, the J gene TRBJ1-2; 9 positions agree with TRBD1. The germline V gene encodes CDR1 GTSNPN and CDR2 SVGIG (reference sequence). There are 13 residues in the CDR3. V lost 4 bases to trimming and J lost 6 bases; unmatched junction nucleotides: 6. Combining the CDR3 with reference TRBV30 and TRBJ1-2 gives the whole variable domain SQTIHQWPATLVQPVGSPLSLECTVEGTSNPNLYWYRQAAGRGLQLLFYSVGIGQISSEVPQNLSASRPQDRQFILSSKKLLLSDSGFYLCAWTQDRGHGYTFGSGTRLTVV.

The chain employs TRBV6-5 and TRBJ1-6, with 10 bases aligning to TRBD1. The CDR3 covers 14 residues. CDR1 is MNHEY, CDR2 SVGAGI, per germline. Unmatched junction bases numbered 2, after V lost 6 bases and J lost 6 bases. CDR3 in amino acids: CASSWDRGNSPLHF. CDR3 nucleotides: TGTGCCAGCAGCTGGGACAGGGGTAATTCACCCCTCCACTTT.

V gene TRBV25-1 combines with J gene TRBJ2-7, with a tentative D call TRBD1 (5 bases). Germline V gene sequence: CDR1 MGHDK, CDR2 SYGVNS. V lost 7 bases and J lost 6, with 16 bases in between. This CDR3 is built from 13 residues. CDR3 sequence reads: CASTPQGKGEQYF. For the CDR3, the DNA is TGTGCCAGCACCCCTCAGGGAAAGGGCGAGCAGTACTTC.

This clone was seen a single time. The V and J genes are TRBV5-6 and TRBJ1-5; D remains ambiguous. Trimming took off 0 bases at V and 6 bases at J, with 13 bases between the two ends. This CDR3 comprises 15 residues. Germline V gives CDR1 SGHDT, CDR2 YYEEEE. CDR3 amino acids: CASSLVGDSGQPQHF. The CDR3 DNA reads TGTGCCAGCAGCTTGGTTGGTGATTCGGGTCAGCCCCAGCATTTT.

The chain combines TRBV5-1 with TRBJ1-1, with D perhaps matching TRBD1 (5 bases). Looked up from germline, CDR1 is SGHRS and CDR2 is YFSETQ. CDR3 length equals 15 residues. The V gene lost 3 bases and the J gene lost 4 bases, with 16 bases spanning the gap. The CDR3 DNA reads as TGCGCCAGCAGCTCTTTCAGCGCTCAGGGCACTGAAGCTTTCTTT. Its protein product is CASSSFSAQGTEAFF.

This rearrangement joins TRBV30 to TRBJ1-5, with D perhaps matching TRBD1 (5 bases). Looked up from germline, CDR1 is GTSNPN and CDR2 is SVGIG (reference sequence). V lost 0 bases and J 4 bases, leaving 10 bases between the germline ends. This CDR3 has 14 amino acids. DNA for the CDR3: TGTGCCTGGAGTGTAAGGGGCAGGAATCAGCCCCAGCATTTT. Amino acid sequence: CAWSVRGRNQPQHF.

CDR3 coding DNA: TGTGCCAGCAGCCCCGGGTTCGGAGACTCTGGGGCCAACGTCCTGACTTTC. Translating it yields CASSPGFGDSGANVLTF. This chain links TRBV7-9 with TRBJ2-6; D is undetermined. This CDR3 has 17 amino acids. CDR1 and CDR2 (germline): SEHNR, FQNEAQ (reference sequence). Trimming took off 5 bases at V and 0 bases at J, with 14 bases between the two ends.

J is TRBJ1-4 and V is TRBV27, with D tentatively TRBD1 (5 bases). V was shortened by 2 bases and J by 4 bases, with 8 bases between the two germline ends. This CDR3 has 14 amino acids. CDR1 MNHEY and CDR2 SMNVEV come from the germline V gene (reference sequence). The CDR3 DNA is TGTGCCAGCAGTTTAAGGGGTATTAATGAAAAACTGTTTTTT. Its translation is CASSLRGINEKLFF.

The gene calls are TRBV6-5 and TRBJ2-3; TRBD1 aligns across 8 bases. V dropped 7 bases and J dropped 11; count of bases not matched to a gene: 14. The CDR3 runs 14 residues. Germline-derived CDR1 and CDR2 are MNHEY and SVGAGI. The CDR3 DNA reads as TGTGCCAGCAAGACCGACAGGGGCGGCCATGGGCAGTATTTT. Translating gives CASKTDRGGHGQYF.

The V and J genes are TRBV10-2 and TRBJ1-4; TRBD1 agrees at 10 bases. Per the germline V gene, CDR1 is WSHSY and CDR2 is SAAADI. V lost 6 bases to trimming and J lost 8 bases; unmatched junction nucleotides: 6. CDR3 length: 14 residues. CDR3 sequence reads: CASSWDRGREKLFF. In nucleotides, the CDR3 is TGCGCCAGCAGCTGGGACAGGGGAAGGGAAAAACTGTTTTTT.

This sequence joins TRBV24-1 and TRBJ2-5; 14 bases match TRBD2. The trim removed 5 bases at V and 4 bases at J, leaving 2 bases unmatched. The CDR3 has 15 residues. CDR1 is KGHDR and CDR2 is SFDVKD in the germline V gene. The CDR3 spells CATSAGLAGGETQYF. As DNA, the CDR3 is TGTGCCACCAGTGCAGGACTAGCGGGAGGAGAGACCCAGTACTTC.

The CDR3 DNA reads as TGTGCCAGCAGTAGAGCGGGAAAGAACACCGGGGAGCTGTTTTTT. Amino acids: CASSRAGKNTGELFF. The rearrangement joins TRBV2 to TRBJ2-2; 7 nucleotides align to TRBD2. Germline V lookup: CDR1 SNHLY, CDR2 FYNNEI. J gave up 1 base and V 5 bases, and 4 bases lay outside the gene matches. The CDR3 length is 15 residues.

This chain joins TRBV4-1 and TRBJ2-7, with 9 bases identical to TRBD1. Germline assignment: CDR1 MGHRA and CDR2 YSYEKL. V dropped 5 bases and J dropped 5; count of bases not matched to a gene: 7. The CDR3 sequence is 14 residues long. Here the CDR3 reads CASSKQGAGDEQYF. The CDR3 nucleotides read TGCGCCAGCAGCAAACAGGGGGCTGGGGACGAGCAGTACTTC.

The chain uses TRBV9 and TRBJ2-1, with 9 bases fitting TRBD2. This CDR3 comprises 16 residues. Losses at the gene ends were 3 bases for V and 6 bases for J; bases not matched to a gene: 10. Germline V gives CDR1 SGDLS, CDR2 YYNGEE. The DNA for the CDR3 is TGTGCCAGCAGCGCGGGGCTAGCGGGGTCCGCCAATGAGCAGTTCTTC. Protein product: CASSAGLAGSANEQFF.

The CDR3 region is CAWDPRGAKNIQYF. The CDR3 DNA reads as TGTGCCTGGGATCCCCGGGGGGCCAAAAACATTCAGTACTTC. The J gene is TRBJ2-4, the V gene TRBV30; a weak D match, TRBD2 (6 bases). This CDR3 spans 14 amino acids. Trimming removed 5 bases from V and 1 base from J, with 12 bases in between. Germline-derived CDR1 and CDR2 are GTSNPN and SVGIG (reference sequence).

The chain employs TRBV19 and TRBJ1-2, with 7 bases identical to TRBD1. The J segment lost 8 bases and the V segment lost 6 bases, leaving 12 bases of the junction unmatched. The CDR3 covers 14 residues. The germline CDR1 and CDR2 sequences are LNHDA and SQIVND (reference sequence). The CDR3 coding sequence is TGTGCCAGTAGGCCACTGACAGGGAGTGGCGGCTACACCTTC. Its protein is CASRPLTGSGGYTF.

This chain connects TRBV24-1 to TRBJ2-1; the match to TRBD2 covers 12 bases. Germline CDR1 is KGHDR and CDR2 is SFDVKD. This CDR3 spans 16 amino acids. J lost 4 bases, V lost 1 base, and 1 base had no gene match. CDR3 nucleotides: TGTGCCACCAGTGATTTCGGGACTAGCGGGTACAATGAGCAGTTCTTC. This codes for CATSDFGTSGYNEQFF.

V gene TRBV24-1 combines with J gene TRBJ1-4; D possibly corresponds to TRBD1 (6 bases). The CDR3 runs to 16 residues. Trimming pared 4 bases from V and 6 bases from J, leaving 17 bases between. CDR1 is KGHDR, CDR2 SFDVKD, per germline. CDR3 nucleotide sequence: TGTGCCACCAGTGACCCGTCTCAGGGGTTGGATGAAAAACTGTTTTTT. Protein: CATSDPSQGLDEKLFF.

The chain uses TRBV4-1 and TRBJ1-5, with 8 bases identical to TRBD1. This CDR3 is 13 amino acids long. V lost 5 bases, J lost 6 bases, and 3 bases stayed unmatched. Germline loops: CDR1 MGHRA, CDR2 YSYEKL. The chain's CDR3 is CASSNRGTQPQHF. The CDR3 region has the DNA TGCGCCAGCAGCAACAGGGGGACTCAGCCCCAGCATTTT.

This chain joins TRBV3-1 (or the pseudogene TRBV3-2) and TRBJ1-1; D perhaps matches TRBD1 (5 bases). CDR1 is LGHDT and CDR2 is YNNKEL in the germline V gene (reference sequence). Trimming took off 4 bases at V and 6 bases at J, with 15 bases between the two ends. The CDR3 contains 14 residues. CDR3 DNA sequence: TGTGCCAGCAGCCGGAGGGGTGACGGGCCTGAAGCTTTCTTT. It yields the protein CASSRRGDGPEAFF.